One sample yielded the 20 T cell receptor beta chains listed below, sequenced in a study of blood T cell repertoires in COVID-19 (dated by TCRdb to about 2020). Libraries were built with the immunoSEQ multiplex PCR assay. As stored in TCRdb, this immuneACCESS dataset retains in-frame rearrangements with V and J assigned. A fraction of the clones does not appear; measured against another copy, unresolved V genes explain less than half of the discrepancy, and the remainder lacks a known reason. The sample table lists some 150,000 clones, 75% to 95% of them with a count of one. Over 0.45% of the sample is held by the ten biggest clonotypes. The sample was peripheral blood. These receptors all come from a man aged 45-65 years with acute or convalescent COVID-19.

V usage is TRBV6-6 and J usage is TRBJ2-3; TRBD1 is a possible D gene (5 bases). CDR1 and CDR2 from the germline V gene are MNHNY and SVGAGI (reference sequence). V lost 6 bases, J lost 3 bases, and 19 bases lay in between. The CDR3 loop spans 16 amino acids. The chain's CDR3 is CASRKPGPRETDTQYF. DNA of the CDR3: TGTGCCAGCAGGAAACCGGGTCCCAGGGAAACAGATACGCAGTATTTT.

The chain uses TRBV20-1 and TRBJ1-1; maybe TRBD1 (5 bases). V was shortened by 3 bases and J by 5 bases, with 16 bases between the two germline ends. This CDR3 spans 14 amino acids. CDR1 DFQATT and CDR2 SNEGSKA come from the germline V gene (reference sequence). Written as DNA, the CDR3 is TGCAGTGCTAGTTTGTCCCGGGGGAAGACTGAAGCTTTCTTT. The encoded protein is CSASLSRGKTEAFF.

This chain links TRBV6-1 with TRBJ2-3, with 10 positions matching TRBD2. J lost 13 bases, V lost 1 base, and 8 bases had no gene match. In germline, CDR1 is MNHNS, CDR2 SASEGT. This CDR3 contains 14 residues. The CDR3 reads CASSEDVLAGTEYF. The CDR3 DNA sequence: TGTGCCAGCAGTGAAGACGTACTAGCGGGGACGGAGTATTTT.

The chain uses TRBV14 and TRBJ2-7; D is possibly TRBD1 (5 bases). The CDR3 covers 12 residues. Germline loops: CDR1 SGHDN, CDR2 FVKESK. The germline V and J ends were trimmed by 1 base and 8 bases, with 9 bases remaining between them. CDR3 region: CASSQAAGKQYV. CDR3 sequence (DNA): TGTGCCAGCAGCCAAGCCGCAGGGAAGCAGTACGTC.

The chain carries TRBV5-1 and TRBJ2-1; 8 bases line up with TRBD2. Trimming took 2 bases from V and 0 from J; bases not matched to a gene: 4. The germline V gene encodes CDR1 SGHRS and CDR2 YFSETQ. The CDR3 runs to 16 residues. The CDR3 nucleotides read TGCGCCAGCAGCTTCATACTAGCGGCCTCCTACAATGAGCAGTTCTTC. Protein product: CASSFILAASYNEQFF.

This chain connects TRBV12-3 or TRBV12-4 to TRBJ1-2; TRBD1 is a possible D gene (5 bases). V gave up 3 bases and J gave up 3 bases, with 8 bases separating them. The CDR3 runs 13 residues. This CDR3 reads CASSLGGDYGYTF. In nucleotides, the CDR3 is TGTGCCAGCAGTTTGGGAGGGGACTATGGCTACACCTTC.

The chain has TRBV28 and TRBJ2-7; 10 nucleotides align to TRBD1. Germline V gene data show CDR1 as MDHEN and CDR2 as SYDVKM. This CDR3 is 12 amino acids long. The junction had 3 bases not matched to a gene; V was cut back by 4 bases and J by 9 bases. As DNA, the CDR3 is TGTGCCAGCAGTTCGACAGGGGGCGCGCAGTACGTC. Amino acids: CASSSTGGAQYV.

The chain carries TRBV9 and TRBJ1-2; no clear D gene. V shed 3 bases and J shed 6 bases, with 6 bases lying between them. Germline CDR1 reads SGDLS; CDR2 reads YYNGEE. This CDR3 has 11 residues. The CDR3 DNA follows: TGTGCCAGCAGCGCCACTGATGGCTACACCTTC. This sequence encodes CASSATDGYTF. Supplemented by reference TRBV9 and TRBJ1-2, the full variable domain reads DSGVTQTPKHLITATGQRVTLRCSPRSGDLSVYWYQQSLDQGLQFLIQYYNGEERAKGNILERFSAQQFPDLHSELNLSSLELGDSALYFCASSATDGYTFGSGTRLTVV.

V usage is TRBV3-1 (or the pseudogene TRBV3-2) and J usage is TRBJ1-3, with unresolved D. Trimming cost V 0 bases and J 2 bases, with 11 bases left between them. Germline V CDR1 and CDR2: LGHDT, YNNKEL (reference sequence). The CDR3 spans 16 residues. CDR3: CASSQDRTGTGNTIYF. CDR3 in DNA: TGTGCCAGCAGCCAAGATCGAACGGGAACTGGAAACACCATATATTTT.

J is TRBJ2-3 and V is TRBV7-8; D not resolved. The V end was cut by 3 bases, the J end by 6 bases, with 16 bases between. The CDR3 runs to 15 residues. Germline V gene sequence: CDR1 SGHVS, CDR2 FQNEAQ. For the CDR3, the DNA is TGTGCCAGCAGCTTTCGCCGGAACCGCAGGGATACGCAGTATTTT. Translated: CASSFRRNRRDTQYF.

The V and J genes are TRBV4-2 and TRBJ1-6, with D uncertain. The length of the CDR3 is 20 residues. Germline CDR1 reads LGHNA; CDR2 reads YNFKEQ. Trimming took off 2 bases at V and 0 bases at J, with 20 bases between the two ends. CDR3 protein: CASSQFSSQSRDSYNSPLHF. The CDR3 coding sequence is TGTGCCAGCAGCCAATTTAGTAGTCAGTCGAGGGACTCCTATAATTCACCCCTCCACTTT.

This rearrangement joins TRBV10-1 to TRBJ1-5; 8 bases match TRBD1. Germline CDR1 and CDR2: WNHNN and SYGVQD (reference sequence). The junction had 6 bases not matched to a gene; V was cut back by 8 bases and J by 6 bases. The CDR3 extends over 13 amino acids. The DNA for the CDR3 is TGCGCCAGCTCGACAGGGGCTGGTCAGCCCCAGCATTTT. Translating it yields CASSTGAGQPQHF.

This rearrangement joins TRBV3-1 (or the pseudogene TRBV3-2) to TRBJ2-7, with TRBD1 matching 7 bases. J lost 4 bases, V lost 3 bases, and 6 bases had no gene match. The CDR3 contains 14 residues. Germline CDR1 LGHDT, CDR2 YNNKEL (reference sequence). In nucleotides, the CDR3 is TGTGCCAGCAGCCAGGGGGACAGTTATTACGAGCAGTACTTC. Translation: CASSQGDSYYEQYF.

The V call is TRBV15, the J call TRBJ2-6; perhaps TRBD1 as D (6 bases). Trimming stripped 2 bases from V and 3 bases from J, with 8 bases between. Germline CDR1 LNHNV, CDR2 YYDKDF (reference sequence). This CDR3 spans 15 amino acids. CDR3 amino acids: CATSRNRDGANVLTF. In DNA form, the CDR3 reads TGTGCCACCAGCAGAAACAGGGATGGGGCCAACGTCCTGACTTTC.

This chain links TRBV7-3 with TRBJ2-7; 9 nucleotides match TRBD1. Germline assignment: CDR1 SGHTA and CDR2 FQGTGA. The CDR3 is 15 residues long. V shed 6 bases, J shed 2 bases, and the junction held 8 bases outside the gene matches. CDR3 protein: CASSITGTGTYEQYF. The DNA for the CDR3 is TGTGCCAGCAGTATTACCGGGACAGGGACCTACGAGCAGTACTTC.

J is TRBJ1-1 and V is TRBV6-2 or TRBV6-3; D not resolved. The CDR3 consists of 13 residues. Trimming cost V 4 bases and J 0 bases, with 6 bases left between them. Germline V gives CDR1 MNHEY, CDR2 SVGEGT. CDR3 region: CASSSRMNTEAFF. The CDR3 nucleotides are TGTGCCAGCAGTTCTAGGATGAACACTGAAGCTTTCTTT.

The J gene is TRBJ1-5, the V gene TRBV5-8; no firm D call. V lost 2 bases and J 9 bases, leaving 9 bases between the germline ends. CDR3 size: 12 residues. Germline CDR1 reads SGHTS; CDR2 reads YDEGEE. The CDR3 region has the DNA TGTGCCAGCAGCTTAGGATGGAGGCCCCAGCATTTT. Residues: CASSLGWRPQHF.

The chain carries TRBV28 and TRBJ1-2; perhaps TRBD1 as D (5 bases). The CDR3 loop spans 14 amino acids. V was trimmed by 2 bases and J by 2 bases, leaving 9 bases between them. Germline V lookup: CDR1 MDHEN, CDR2 SYDVKM. CDR3 DNA sequence: TGTGCCAGCAGTTTACCCGGGGGGAACTATGGCTACACCTTC. Amino acids: CASSLPGGNYGYTF.

The rearrangement uses TRBV4-2 and TRBJ1-6; maybe TRBD1 (6 bases). The CDR3 totals 16 residues. Trimming cost V 4 bases and J 7 bases, with 17 bases left between them. Germline values: CDR1 LGHNA, CDR2 YNFKEQ. The CDR3 loop reads CASSLSTGELNSPLHF. The CDR3 DNA reads TGTGCCAGCAGCCTTTCGACAGGAGAGTTAAATTCACCCCTCCACTTT.

The rearrangement links TRBV7-9 to TRBJ1-4; 8 nucleotides match TRBD1. CDR3 length: 12 residues. Germline V CDR1 and CDR2: SEHNR, FQNEAQ (reference sequence). V shed 4 bases, J shed 10 bases, and the junction held 2 bases outside the gene matches. The CDR3 is CASSYTGGKLFF. Written as DNA, the CDR3 is TGTGCCAGCAGCTACACAGGGGGAAAACTGTTTTTT.